This TCR beta chain originates from a study of identical twins (dated by TCRdb to 2016 to 2018). A note on the overall study: TCR alpha and beta repertoires from monozygotic twins, unrelated adults of various ages and cord blood were deep-sequenced to test whether fetal clonotypes persist. To rule out contamination, replicate twin experiments were performed at different times with different library preparation protocols. What the research found in general, with its limitations: Recombination models systematically underestimated out-of-frame TCR alpha sharing in monozygotic twins but agreed with sharing between unrelated individuals. Compared with coincidental sharing between unrelated individuals, out-of-frame TCR alpha sequences shared between twins had an excess of sequences with low generation probability. Zero-insertion analyses could be partly confounded by invariant T cells such as MAIT and iNKT, though diverse VJ usage argued against such confounding for most clonotypes. The excess sharing between twins in beta out-of-frame sequences was weaker because fewer shared sequences reduced the signal-to-noise ratio. Because the same donors could not be followed over many years, the conclusions relied on cross-sectional statistical analysis. Fewer insertions were carried by abundant cord blood beta clonotypes, a similar but weaker trend appeared in young adult naive repertoires, and no such trend appeared in memory repertoires.

CDR1 and CDR2 (DFQATT, SNEGSKA) derive from the germline V gene (reference sequence). V and J are trimmed by 5 bases and 7 bases, and the gene matches miss 12 bases of the junction. From its cysteine to its phenylalanine, the CDR3 spans 14 amino acids. Only the CDR3 DNA is retained, 42 bases long and in frame from the first base. The receptor library was made with 5' RACE. The listed sequencing device is Illumina HiSeq 2000. A universal primer binding site was introduced by template switching, and a unique molecular identifier was present in the final cDNA, enabling accurate counting of TCR cDNA molecules. Specific primers in the conserved constant-segment region were used to synthesize first-strand cDNA for the TCR alpha and beta chains. To control for contamination, every cDNA library was double barcoded, receiving both a SMART-Mk sample barcode and Illumina barcodes. TruSeq adapter sequences, together with Illumina sample barcodes, were added in two successive PCR steps. Sequencing of the TCR alpha and beta cDNA libraries was done on the Illumina HiSeq platform using custom primers. As for how the authors treated the data: MiGEC processed the raw reads to extract unique molecular identifiers, while MiXCR was used to determine the CDR3 positions. For each individual, recombination models were inferred using an EM algorithm with the repgenHMM and IGoR tools. Shared clonotype analysis was performed with the tcR package in R, normalizing sharing by the product of cloneset sizes. To study raw recombination free of thymic and clonal selection effects, out-of-frame nonproductive sequences were analyzed. TCRdb handled the public reads itself, with Q25 trimming in fastp and clone calling in MiXCR, and kept productive beta chains. When rows share a CDR3 protein, they turn into one entry using the most common DNA and genes. TCRdb, not the authors, supplied the V and J calls. This sample gives 700,000 or so distinct CDR3 sequences in total; 21% of them show up just once. 4% to 5.5% of the sample rests with the top ten.

Note on this clonotype: Its antigen is not yet known. Nothing much larger sits one base from this clone, and base qualities are not available.

Every donor was a healthy Caucasian. The twin cohort comprised three pairs of female monozygotic twins, all aged roughly 18 to 30 years. The RNA used for TCR libraries was isolated from peripheral blood mononuclear cells. These data were also filed under a second study, of T cells expressing NK-cell markers. As described in the second report: TCR beta-chain repertoires were profiled in sorted CD3+CD56+NKG2C+, CD3+CD56+NKG2C- and CD3+CD56-NKG2C+ T-cell subsets from seven or eight donors. Among the eight sequenced donors, only one was HCMV-seronegative, while the other seven were HCMV-seropositive. To restrict sorting to alphabetaTCR-expressing T cells, an anti-gammadeltaTCR antibody was added in several experiments. In six donors, the dominant CD3+CD56+NKG2C+ clonotypes were among the top 10 CD8+ clonotypes and accounted for roughly 1.0-7.5% of CD8+ T cells. Those dominant clonotypes were again the most abundant among CD3+CD56-NKG2C+ cells in a few donors, at about 25-60.1%. Whether the expanded NKG2C-expressing T cell clones were specific for HCMV antigens remained unclear. All eight donors whose samples were sequenced were randomly selected healthy volunteers, three of them men and five women. HCMV-specific IgG was detected in serum with a commercial ELISA kit to determine HCMV serostatus. For six donors, unsorted PBMC were also used to sequence bulk peripheral blood T-cell repertoires. MIGEC was used to demultiplex reads and group the reads by UMI, and MiTCR was used to assemble and quantify clonotypes. Only TCR cDNA sequences supported by at least two reads were kept to exclude erroneous sequences. The tcR package was used for downstream repertoire analysis, and clonotypes were matched across fractions by CDR3 nucleotide sequence plus V segment. VDJmatch was used to annotate antigen specificity against VDJdb, with one amino acid substitution in CDR3 permitted.

This chain is built from TRBV20-1 and TRBJ2-7, and 9 junctional nucleotides match TRBD2. Material for sequencing was PBMCs. The receptor was derived from a woman between 18 and 30 years old in good health. In nucleotide form, the sequence is TGCAGTGCTGGGAGGGCTAGCGGGATCCAGGAGCAGTACTTC. Translated, it reads CSAGRASGIQEQYF.